This T cell receptor beta chain is drawn from a study of blood T cell repertoires in COVID-19. The assay was immunoSEQ multiplex PCR, and TCRdb's table has in-frame clones only and misses some. The data hold 200,000 or so clones, with roughly 83% observed a single time. The V end was cut by 4 bases, the J end by 3 bases, with 16 bases between. This CDR3 has 15 residues. Per the germline V gene, CDR1 is SGHRS and CDR2 is YFSETQ. The sample taken for sequencing was PBMCs or T cells enriched from blood (not recorded which). This chain joins TRBV5-1 and TRBJ1-2; weak D call: TRBD1 (6 bases). The clonotype was recovered from a woman in her thirties or forties with acute COVID-19. CDR3 sequence: CASSPGQTPYYGYTF. The CDR3 coding sequence is TGCGCCAGCAGCCCCGGACAGACCCCCTACTATGGCTACACCTTC.